This T cell receptor (beta chain) came from a study of T cell responses to AZD1222 COVID-19 vaccine. Study-wide findings and caveats: Two doses of AZD1222 preceded a rise in Spike-specific TCR breadth and depth.

The V and J ends lost 4 bases and 8 bases, in that order; junction bases with no gene match: 11. The CDR3 totals 14 residues. Germline CDR1 and CDR2: SGDLS and YYNGEE. As concerns this clone: No antigen is known for it.

Sequencing used immunoSEQ multiplex PCR; TCRdb keeps in-frame clones, though not all of them. This sample carries over 100,000 clones, roughly nine tenths of them seen once, and the ten largest clones take approximately 4.2%. Sequencing used peripheral blood, obtained on day 0 of AZD1222 vaccination. This clonotype was obtained from an adult in good health. The chain is built from TRBV9 and TRBJ1-1; 7 nucleotides match TRBD1. Written as DNA, the CDR3 is TGTGCCAGCAGCCCGAGACAGGGATGGGGGGAAGCTTTCTTT. It is translated as CASSPRQGWGEAFF.